This TCR beta chain was captured in a study of cytomegalovirus exposure and HLA in healthy donors. Study-level information: Out of about 360 genotyped donors, about 80% belonged to the Caucasian-associated ancestry cluster.

In regard to this clone: Other DNA sequences from this sample encode an identical CDR3 as well.

PCR primers comprised 60 Vbeta and 13 Jbeta primers. Assay used: immunoSEQ multiplex PCR; TCRdb lists only in-frame clones, some missing. The data hold approximately 140,000 clones, with 83% observed a single time. V was clipped by 0 bases and J by 11 bases, with 10 bases between them. The CDR3 has 12 residues. The germline CDR1 and CDR2 sequences are KGHSH and LQKENI. This sequence originates from a girl aged 2-10 years in good health and CMV-seronegative. The chain is built from TRBV18 and TRBJ1-1; D is uncertain. Sequencing was carried out using PBMCs. The CDR3 DNA reads as TGTGCCAGCTCACCACCTGCCACTAAGGCTTTCTTT. Its protein product is CASSPPATKAFF.